This record looks at one T cell receptor beta chain sequence and its context. Sequence at one end of the junction differs from germline and may be a read error. The CDR3 length is 13 residues. CDR1 and CDR2 from the germline V gene are SGDLS and YYNGEE. The data belong to a study of T-cell memory formation after mild COVID-19. TCRdb fed the 5' RACE reads into MiXCR, producing one record per CDR3 protein. The sample includes around 400,000 distinct CDR3 sequences, approximately 24% of them seen just once. Sequencing used PBMCs or a T cell subset sorted from them (not recorded which). The chain combines TRBV9 with TRBJ1-1, with unresolved D. The sequence came from an adult woman who had mild COVID-19 (a few samples of this study predate the infection). Cell type and time point are not known. CDR3 loop: CASRVGTRAEAFF. The CDR3 nucleotides are TGTGCCAGCAGAGTAGGTACTCGTGCTGAAGCTTTCTTT.